A selection of T cell receptor beta chains follows, all from one sample in a study of cytomegalovirus exposure and HLA in healthy donors. The assay was immunoSEQ multiplex PCR, and TCRdb's table has in-frame clones only and misses some. The table lists around 44,000 clones, with more than 5.5% in the top ten. The sample consisted of PBMCs. The receptor set was obtained from a male donor in good health and CMV-seropositive. The CDR3 runs from the conserved cysteine through the conserved F or W. D genes are given only for firm matches.

v_gene,d_gene,j_gene,CDR3nt,CDR3aa
TRBV15,NA,TRBJ2-3,TGTGCCACCAGAGCTCCAAGCACAGATACGCAGTATTTT,CATRAPSTDTQYF
TRBV30,NA,TRBJ1-6,TGTGCCTGGAGTGGCCTCTCAAGCCCTTCACCCCTCCACTTT,CAWSGLSSPSPLHF
TRBV23-1,TRBD1,TRBJ1-3,TGCGCCAGCAGTCACCCCGACAGGGGGCACACCATATATTTT,CASSHPDRGHTIYF
TRBV7-9,TRBD2,TRBJ2-1,TGTGCCAGCAGCTTAGCGATCGCGGGGGAGGGGGAGCAGTTCTTC,CASSLAIAGEGEQFF
TRBV10-3,NA,TRBJ2-3,TGTGCCAACTCTCAGACGGGGTGGAGCACAGATACGCAGTATTTT,CANSQTGWSTDTQYF
TRBV30,TRBD1,TRBJ2-5,TGTGCCGCCGGACAGGTCACCCAAGAGACCCAGTACTTC,CAAGQVTQETQYF
TRBV4-1,NA,TRBJ2-3,TGCGCCAGCAGCCAAGTACGCGGGGCGGGCACAGATACGCAGTATTTT,CASSQVRGAGTDTQYF
TRBV2,NA,TRBJ1-1,TGTGCCAGCAGTGAATATAACACCTACACTGAAGCTTTCTTT,CASSEYNTYTEAFF
TRBV28,NA,TRBJ2-3,TGTGCCAGCAGTTCCCAAAAGGGGGGGAGCACAGATACGCAGTATTTT,CASSSQKGGSTDTQYF
TRBV4-2,NA,TRBJ2-2,TGTGCCAGCAGCCAAGGCTTGGAGTTTGGGACCGGGGAGCTGTTTTTT,CASSQGLEFGTGELFF
TRBV6-5,NA,TRBJ1-2,TGTGCCAGCAGTTACGACAGACTCAACTATGGCTACACCTTC,CASSYDRLNYGYTF